The clone carrying this TCR beta chain was counted only a few times. Profiling relied on immunoSEQ multiplex PCR, and the TCRdb table lists in-frame clones only, not all of them. Among 2,500,000 or so clones, over 85% were seen once, and the ten largest hold approximately 0.36%. This sample is part of a study of shared clonotypes between healthy human individuals. The CDR3 totals 13 residues. The V gene's germline CDR1 is SGDLS and CDR2 YYNGEE. With 0 bases removed from V and 6 bases from J, the gap between germline ends came to 6 bases. The TCR sequence derives from a man younger than 35 in good health. Some clones in this sample may be carry-over from other donors' samples. The sequenced sample was naive CD4+ T cells from PBMCs. The subset: CD45RA+ positively selected. The V and J genes are TRBV9 and TRBJ1-4; no firm D call. CDR3 region: CASSVEPYEKLFF. The DNA of the CDR3 is TGTGCCAGCAGCGTAGAGCCGTATGAAAAACTGTTTTTT.